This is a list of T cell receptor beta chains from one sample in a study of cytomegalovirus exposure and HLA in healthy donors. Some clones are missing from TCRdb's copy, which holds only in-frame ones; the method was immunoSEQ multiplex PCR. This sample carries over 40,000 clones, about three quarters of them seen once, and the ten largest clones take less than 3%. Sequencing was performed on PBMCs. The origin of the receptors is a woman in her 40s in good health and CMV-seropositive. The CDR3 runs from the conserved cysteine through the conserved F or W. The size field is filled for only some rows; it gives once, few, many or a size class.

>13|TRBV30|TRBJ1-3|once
CAWTGSSGNTIYF
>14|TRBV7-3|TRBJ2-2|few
CASSQRHLTGELFF
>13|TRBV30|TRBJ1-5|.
CAWSPGYNQPQHF
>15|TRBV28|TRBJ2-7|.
CASSSSQGALDEQYF
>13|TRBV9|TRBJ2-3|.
CASSVGGADTQYF
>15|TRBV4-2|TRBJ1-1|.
CASSQEIRGNTEAFF
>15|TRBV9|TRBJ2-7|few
CASSVGSGYSYEQYF
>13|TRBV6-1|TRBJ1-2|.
CASSESAERSHTF
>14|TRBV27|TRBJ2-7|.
CASSAGTGGDEQYF
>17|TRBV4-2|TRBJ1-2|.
CASSQGTRSGGEDGYTF